Following are 3 T cell receptor beta chains from one sample sequenced in a study of cytomegalovirus exposure and HLA in healthy donors. Assay: immunoSEQ multiplex PCR; the TCRdb copy retains only in-frame clones and omits some. Of fewer than 350,000 clones in the sample, around nine tenths were seen once. Source material: PBMCs. The receptors were gathered from a woman younger than 35 in good health and CMV-seronegative.

This chain links TRBV18 with TRBJ2-1; TRBD1 matches at 10 bases. Germline loops: CDR1 KGHSH, CDR2 LQKENI. Unmatched junction bases numbered 5, after V lost 6 bases and J lost 3 bases. There are 15 residues in the CDR3. The CDR3 DNA sequence: TGTGCCAGCTCCGACGGACAGGGGGTCTACAATGAGCAGTTCTTC. Translated, it gives CASSDGQGVYNEQFF.

For the CDR3, the DNA is TGTGCCAGCAGTGGGGGTAGCGGGAGTTACAACGAGCAGTACTTC. Amino acids: CASSGGSGSYNEQYF. The chain employs TRBV2 and TRBJ2-7; 9 nucleotides align to TRBD2. The V gene end was trimmed by 4 bases and the J gene end by 5 bases; junction bases not matched to a gene: 9. The CDR3 is made up of 15 amino acids. Germline lookup yields CDR1 SNHLY and CDR2 FYNNEI.

This chain connects TRBV5-6 to TRBJ2-7; TRBD2 is a possible D gene (6 bases). The germline V gene encodes CDR1 SGHDT and CDR2 YYEEEE. Trimming removed 2 bases from V and 0 bases from J, with 15 bases in between. The CDR3 has 16 amino acids. The CDR3 is CASSFTGTLSSYEQYF. The CDR3 DNA sequence: TGTGCCAGCAGCTTCACCGGGACTTTAAGCTCCTACGAGCAGTACTTC.